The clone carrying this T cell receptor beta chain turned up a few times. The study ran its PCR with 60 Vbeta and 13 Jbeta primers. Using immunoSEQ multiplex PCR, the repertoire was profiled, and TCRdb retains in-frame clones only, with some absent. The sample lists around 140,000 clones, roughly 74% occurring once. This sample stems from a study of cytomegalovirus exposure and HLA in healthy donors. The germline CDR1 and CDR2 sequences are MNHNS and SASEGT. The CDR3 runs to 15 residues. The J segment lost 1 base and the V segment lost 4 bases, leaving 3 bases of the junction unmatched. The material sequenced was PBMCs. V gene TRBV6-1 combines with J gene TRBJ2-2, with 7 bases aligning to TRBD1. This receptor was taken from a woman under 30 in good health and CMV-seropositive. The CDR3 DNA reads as TGTGCCAGCAGTGCGGACAGGCTGAACACCGGGGAGCTGTTTTTT. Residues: CASSADRLNTGELFF.